This T cell receptor (beta chain) was identified in a study of tumor-infiltrating lymphocytes in primary liver carcinoma. Extraction of RNA together with DNA used about 17-31 mg of unsorted bulk tissue. Regarding this clonotype: Because it lacks the conserved phenylalanine or tryptophan at the end, this CDR3 is likely a read error.

With 500 ng total RNA as template and a constant-region primer, TCR beta cDNA was made. What produced the TCR beta libraries was three nested multiplex PCR rounds using slightly modified ARM-PCR. It was with TRBV1-TRBV30 forward primers and a C-beta reverse primer that the first two PCR rounds were run, at 10 cycles each. From the multiplex PCR reads, TCRdb called clonotypes with MiXCR, one entry per CDR3 protein. The sample consists of some 190,000 distinct CDR3 sequences, about 82% of them appearing once. This CDR3 has 18 residues. Germline V gives CDR1 SEHNR, CDR2 FQNEAQ (reference sequence). This clonotype was sampled from a man aged 40-49 years with primary liver carcinoma and hepatitis B virus infection. The chain recombines TRBV7-9 with TRBJ1-1; D possibly corresponds to TRBD1 (5 bases). Source material: tumor tissue from primary liver carcinoma. Here the CDR3 DNA reads TGTGCCAGTAGCTTAGGCCAACTCCGTCCGGGACCGAACACTGAAGCTTTCTCT. It encodes CASSLGQLRPGPNTEAFS.